A single sample is the source of the 14 T cell receptor beta chains below, sequenced in a study of cytomegalovirus exposure and HLA in healthy donors. With 60 Vbeta and 13 Jbeta primers, the PCR was carried out. Libraries were prepared by immunoSEQ multiplex PCR; TCRdb keeps only in-frame clonotypes and omits some of them. Here the sample spans around 200,000 clones, almost 75% being singletons. The material sequenced was PBMCs. These TCRs come from a woman aged 30 to 39 in good health and CMV-seropositive.

The chain joins TRBV4-1 to TRBJ2-7; TRBD2 agrees at 10 bases. CDR3 length: 16 amino acids. Losses at the gene ends were 1 base for V and 2 bases for J; bases not matched to a gene: 5. The germline V gene has CDR1 MGHRA and CDR2 YSYEKL. The CDR3 loop reads CASSQARTSGTYEQYF. CDR3 coding DNA: TGCGCCAGCAGCCAAGCCCGGACTAGCGGCACCTACGAGCAGTACTTC.

This clone appeared a few times. The chain recombines TRBV7-8 with TRBJ2-1; D is possibly TRBD2 (6 bases). This CDR3 is built from 15 residues. Germline lookup yields CDR1 SGHVS and CDR2 FQNEAQ. V lost 5 bases, J lost 8 bases, and 19 bases lay in between. The CDR3 spells CASSPNSGVGHEQFF. Here the CDR3 DNA reads TGTGCCAGCAGCCCCAACTCGGGGGTAGGGCATGAGCAGTTCTTC.

V and J are TRBV28 and TRBJ2-1; 8 bases fit TRBD2. The CDR3 has 14 amino acids. Losses at the gene ends were 0 bases for V and 6 bases for J; bases not matched to a gene: 1. Germline V lookup: CDR1 MDHEN, CDR2 SYDVKM. The CDR3 coding sequence is TGTGCCAGCAGTTTATGGGGACTAGGCAATGAGCAGTTCTTC. It specifies CASSLWGLGNEQFF.

In its sample, this clone was seen a few times. This rearrangement joins TRBV19 to TRBJ2-7, with TRBD2 matching over 10 bases. The CDR3 runs to 15 residues. Germline V CDR1 and CDR2: LNHDA, SQIVND (reference sequence). The J segment lost 0 bases and the V segment lost 4 bases, leaving 3 bases of the junction unmatched. The CDR3 DNA reads as TGTGCCAGTAGTAAAGGGACTAGCGTCTCCTACGAGCAGTACTTC. Translating gives CASSKGTSVSYEQYF.

The rearrangement uses TRBV7-9 and TRBJ2-7; D is possibly TRBD1 or TRBD2 (10 bases each). Germline CDR1 is SEHNR and CDR2 is FQNEAQ (reference sequence). Trimming removed 5 bases at V and 7 bases at J, with 27 bases between. The CDR3 consists of 17 residues. Here the CDR3 reads CASSLQTGGLAGEEQYF. The CDR3 DNA reads TGTGCCAGCAGCCTTCAGACAGGGGGCCTAGCGGGAGAGGAGCAGTACTTC.

This clone has just one count. The chain uses TRBV28 and TRBJ2-2; possibly TRBD2 for D (5 bases). The CDR3 sequence is 12 residues long. Germline V gene sequence: CDR1 MDHEN, CDR2 SYDVKM. Trimming shortened V by 8 bases and J by 7 bases, and 11 bases separated the two germline ends. This CDR3 reads CASGLPNGELFF. The CDR3 DNA follows: TGTGCCAGCGGACTCCCTAACGGGGAGCTGTTTTTT.

This chain joins TRBV20-1 and TRBJ2-1; no reliable D call. CDR3 length equals 11 residues. CDR1 is DFQATT, CDR2 SNEGSKA, per germline (reference sequence). Here the CDR3 reads CSKLIGNEQFF. DNA of the CDR3: TGCAGCAAGCTAATTGGCAATGAGCAGTTCTTC.

The rearrangement joins TRBV7-9 to TRBJ1-1, with TRBD1 as a possible D gene (6 bases). Germline lookup yields CDR1 SEHNR and CDR2 FQNEAQ (reference sequence). V lost 3 bases, J lost 1 base, and 12 bases lay in between. The CDR3 is 15 amino acids. The CDR3 sequence: CASSFRGGRNTEAFF. The CDR3 DNA is TGTGCCAGCAGCTTTAGGGGGGGCAGGAACACTGAAGCTTTCTTT.

V gene TRBV28 combines with J gene TRBJ1-4, with 9 bases matching TRBD1. The V gene end was trimmed by 5 bases and the J gene end by 3 bases; junction bases not matched to a gene: 7. CDR3 length equals 16 residues. Germline assignment: CDR1 MDHEN and CDR2 SYDVKM. The CDR3 DNA reads as TGTGCCAGCAGTCCCTTCGGGACAGGGTCTAATGAAAAACTGTTTTTT. Amino acids: CASSPFGTGSNEKLFF.

The genes are TRBV27 and TRBJ1-1; 7 bases fit TRBD1. CDR1 is MNHEY and CDR2 is SMNVEV in the germline V gene (reference sequence). J was trimmed by 2 bases and V by 6 bases; bases with no gene match: 12. This CDR3 is 16 amino acids long. CDR3 coding DNA: TGTGCCAGCAGCTCCGCCCCGGGACAGCAAAACACTGAAGCTTTCTTT. Its protein product is CASSSAPGQQNTEAFF.

The J gene is TRBJ1-3, the V gene TRBV11-2, with 7 bases lining up with TRBD1. This CDR3 has 16 residues. The germline V gene has CDR1 SGHAT and CDR2 FQNNGV. Trimming took 3 bases from V and 4 from J; bases not matched to a gene: 9. The CDR3 sequence is CASSLVEGARGNTIYF. Here the CDR3 DNA reads TGTGCCAGCAGCTTGGTTGAGGGGGCGAGGGGAAACACCATATATTTT.

The chain carries TRBV2 and TRBJ1-3, with TRBD1 identical over 8 bases. The junction had 7 bases not matched to a gene; V was cut back by 6 bases and J by 3 bases. The germline gives CDR1 SNHLY, CDR2 FYNNEI. The CDR3 runs 15 residues. CDR3 protein: CASRQDRVNGNTIYF. The CDR3 nucleotides are TGTGCCAGCAGACAGGACAGGGTTAATGGAAACACCATATATTTT.

V and J are TRBV10-3 and TRBJ2-7; TRBD2 is a possible D gene (6 bases). The CDR3 consists of 13 residues. The germline V and J ends were trimmed by 4 bases and 6 bases, with 13 bases remaining between them. In germline, CDR1 is ENHRY, CDR2 SYGVKD. CDR3 region: CAISARPGGEQYF. In DNA form, the CDR3 reads TGTGCCATCAGTGCCCGTCCCGGGGGCGAGCAGTACTTC.

This chain links TRBV13 with TRBJ2-5; perhaps TRBD2 as D (6 bases). Germline CDR1 and CDR2: PRHDT and FYEKMQ (reference sequence). V shed 0 bases and J shed 6 bases, with 8 bases lying between them. The CDR3 totals 13 residues. The CDR3 coding sequence is TGTGCCAGCAGCTTAGGCGGCGGGAAGACCCAGTACTTC. Its translation is CASSLGGGKTQYF.